This TCR beta chain came from a study of blood T cell repertoires in COVID-19. Details on this clone: One end of the junction is discordant with germline, which a read error may explain.

Sequenced by immunoSEQ multiplex PCR; TCRdb stores in-frame clones only, minus some. The sample holds around 300,000 clones, about nine tenths seen once. The study drew participants aged about 18 to 89 years from some 25 US areas. Two consecutive negative NP/OP PCR tests, clearance, or resolved symptoms defined Cohort 3 recovery. This CDR3 has 14 amino acids. From germline, CDR1 is MNHEY and CDR2 SMNVEV (reference sequence). The receptor's source is a woman aged 55-69 years who had recovered from COVID-19. The chain is built from TRBV27 and TRBJ1-4; D is undetermined. Sequenced input: PBMCs or T cells enriched from blood (not recorded which). The CDR3, as DNA: TGTGCCAGCAGTTTAGTAGCAACTGATGAAAAACTGTTTTTT. Its translation: CASSLVATDEKLFF.